This T cell receptor (beta chain) originates from a study of cytomegalovirus exposure and HLA in healthy donors. About the research overall: In terms of ancestry, the Caucasian-associated cluster contained 75% to 85% of the approximately 400 genotyped donors. Findings of the study overall: It was reported in a later analysis that an Asian-associated ancestry cluster showed fewer N-insertions than the roughly 670-donor mean. The study recorded around 160 TCR beta chains that were cytomegalovirus-associated. A link between a missense DCLRE1C variant and TCR beta V- and J-gene trimming emerged from a later analysis.

13 Jbeta primers and 60 Vbeta primers were used for the PCR. Profiled with immunoSEQ multiplex PCR; TCRdb holds only in-frame clones, not every one. The sample yields about 150,000 clones, around three quarters seen once. The CDR3 covers 16 residues. The trim removed 3 bases at V and 3 bases at J, leaving 10 bases unmatched. Germline lookup yields CDR1 SGHDT and CDR2 YYEEEE. Points on this clone: The antigen is unknown.

The rearrangement uses TRBV5-6 and TRBJ2-7, with TRBD2 matching 9 bases. The sequenced sample consisted of PBMCs. This receptor was taken from a woman aged 40 to 49 in good health and CMV-seronegative. The CDR3 sequence: CASSSSGTSPDYEQYF. The DNA of the CDR3 is TGTGCCAGCAGCTCATCCGGGACTAGCCCTGACTACGAGCAGTACTTC.